This TCR beta chain emerged from a study of T-cell memory formation after mild COVID-19. Study-wide results and limits: Within pre-infection memory, some responding clones were found, suggesting cross-reactive memory joined.

Each CDR3 protein gets one entry after TCRdb re-called the 5' RACE reads with MiXCR. The data show 310,000 or so distinct CDR3 sequences, with roughly 15% seen just once and roughly 23% held by the top ten. With respect to this clonotype: Its specificity is not known.

Specimen: PBMCs or a T cell subset sorted from them (not recorded which). The receptor was derived from a man younger than 35 who had mild COVID-19 (a few samples of this study predate the infection). Cell type and time point are not known.

CDR3 in DNA: TGTGCCAGCTCACTTCCAGGGCCCACTGAAGCTTTCTTT. Protein: CASSLPGPTEAFF. The V call is TRBV18, the J call TRBJ1-1, with D perhaps matching TRBD1 (5 bases). The germline V gene has CDR1 KGHSH and CDR2 LQKENI. V was pared by 4 bases and J by 4 bases, with 10 bases between. The CDR3 covers 13 residues.